This T cell receptor delta chain was retrieved from a study of Vγ9Vδ2 T cells in congenital toxoplasmosis (dated by TCRdb to the early 2020s). Context from the whole study: IgG, IgM and IgA serology, Western blot and an in-house interferon-gamma release assay were used to diagnose congenital toxoplasmosis. This study compared the CDR3 repertoires of the gamma and delta chains in sorted blood gammadelta T cells from congenitally T. gondii-infected infants versus uninfected infants. Repertoire sequencing was done on samples from infants at 2 months after birth and at 1 year of age. TCR sequencing was performed on five or six infected and about 11 uninfected infants at 2 months and on 3 infected and 4 uninfected infants at 1 year. Here is what the overall study found, with its caveats: At 2 months, TRGV9 and TRDV2 CDR3s of infected infants appeared to carry fewer N additions than uninfected infants, especially TRDV2-TRDJ1 sequences. Repertoire differences between infected and uninfected infants were less clearly seen at 1 year of age than at 2 months. Both infected and uninfected infants showed a high prevalence of a public TRGV9 clonotype. Two months was the earliest age with enough suitable sample material for TCR repertoire analysis, so newborn repertoires were not sequenced. Germline-encoded fetal-type TRDV2 CDR3 sequences seemed more prevalent in infected than uninfected roughly 2-month-old infants, suggesting an in utero expansion footprint.

The CDR3 covers 18 residues, taking in both the cysteine and the phenylalanine. Only the CDR3 part of the read is kept: 54 bases, read in frame from the first base. The germline V gene supplies CDR1 GEAIGNYY and CDR2 EKD. The junction shows trimming of 6 bases on V and 0 bases on J, and the gene matches do not reach 17 bases of it. cDNA was made by template-switch reverse transcription with TRGC- and TRDC-specific primers in one tube, using SuperScript II. The TRGC primer was designed so that it binds both the TRGC1 and the TRGC2 constant genes. TRG and TRD amplification used the KAPA Real-Time Library Amplification Kit, with AMPure XP bead purification between steps. Index PCR with the Nextera XT Index Kit was used to add Illumina sequencing adapters. Sequencing of TRG and TRD amplicons was performed on an Illumina MiSeq with the V2 300 kit, and 150 bp paired-end reads were generated. On the study's bioinformatics: Before any further analysis, FastQC version 0.11.8 was used to assess read quality. With MiXCR version 3.0.3, reads were aligned to GenBank TRG or TRD reference genes and CDR3 sequences were built. Default MiXCR settings were kept, except that 3 rather than 5 consecutive nucleotides were used to assemble TRDD gene segments. N additions, CDR3 length, J segment length and clonotype sharing between samples were computed with VDJtools version 1.2.1. Out-of-frame CDR3 sequences and those containing stop codons were excluded from analysis. Infant repertoires were compared for overlap with previously published fetal, cord blood and adult blood Vgamma9Vdelta2 repertoires. Clone calls in TCRdb were regenerated from the public reads with CATT, after which identical DNA sequences shared one row. In this record, the V and J calls reflect TCRdb's handling and not the investigators' own analysis. The sample has 900 to 1,000 delta-chain clones on record, over 15% of them singletons. Roughly a tenth of the sample lies in the top ten.

The same treatment, consisting of spiramycin and/or pyrimethamine plus sulfadiazine plus folinic acid, was given to mothers of infected and uninfected infants alike. All infants, infected and uninfected, were born by term delivery after more than 37 weeks of gestation. About 1 mL of blood was processed into PBMCs by Lymphoprep gradient centrifugation, then cryopreserved in liquid nitrogen and shipped to Belgium. After thawing, the PBMCs were labeled with Zombie NIR viability dye and stained with antibodies against CD3, TCR gammadelta, Vgamma9 and Vdelta2. Sorting of CD3+ TCRgammadelta+ T cells was performed on a FACSAria III, with a mean purity of 98%. For each sample, RNA was extracted from about 9,700 sorted gammadelta T cells with the RNeasy Micro Kit. The infants were born to mothers who were enrolled with primary T. gondii infection during pregnancy. Peripheral blood was collected from the infants at an outpatient microbiology and virology center in Pavia, Italy.

Comment on this clone: Which antigen it targets is not known. A much larger clone differs by one base, so this may be a read error.

The rearranged chain carries TRDV2 and TRDJ1; 8 central bases correspond to TRDD3. Germline matching of the DNA provided the J gene here, since TCRdb leaves it blank. Sequencing was carried out using gamma-delta T cells from blood. This clonotype was sampled from a child under 10 years old born to a mother with Toxoplasma gondii infection during pregnancy, either congenitally infected or uninfected (not recorded which). The DNA reads as follows: TGTGCCTGTTCACTACTGGGGGCCCCGCCAGCGTACACCGATAAACTCATCTTT. It is translated as CACSLLGAPPAYTDKLIF.